This TCR beta chain was observed in a study of CD8+CD57+ T cells in acquired aplastic anemia. Study at large: Mean DNA quantity obtained from sorted CD4+ and CD8+ cells was 3 to 3.5 ug. Sequencing produced an average of roughly 10 million reads per healthy donor for CD4+ cells.

For CDR3 and TCR beta VDJ profiling, genomic DNA was the template used. TCRdb reprocessed the reads with MiXCR, giving one entry per CDR3 protein. The data hold 50,000 to 65,000 distinct CDR3 sequences, with about 50% observed a single time. Note on this clonotype: Its antigen is still unknown.

Study observations and caveats: Overlap between patients and controls comprised twenty-nine CD8+ CDR3 sequences.

Material for sequencing was sorted CD4+, CD8+, or CD8+CD57+ T cells (not recorded which) from PBMCs. This TCR came from a human donor in good health, serving as a control.

The CDR3 DNA follows: TGTGCCAGCAGCCTTTCCGGGACAGGGGGACGTCACACTGAAGCTTTCTTT. It is translated as CASSLSGTGGRHTEAFF. The chain has TRBV7-8 and TRBJ1-1, with TRBD1 identical over 11 bases. Germline V lookup: CDR1 SGHVS, CDR2 FQNEAQ. CDR3 length: 17 residues. Germline trimming cut 5 bases from V and 3 bases from J; bases unmatched to any gene: 11.